These T cell receptor beta chains were read from a single sample in a study of T cell responses to AZD1222 COVID-19 vaccine. Assay used: immunoSEQ multiplex PCR; TCRdb lists only in-frame clones, some missing. Here the sample spans around 78,000 clones, 90% being singletons. Material: peripheral blood, obtained 28 days after the second AZD1222 dose. The origin of the receptors is an adult who received the AZD1222 COVID-19 vaccine. Each CDR3 is given with its conserved first and last residue. The D gene is left open where the match is weak. Only some rows state a clone size, as once, few, many or a class for expanded clones.

D,J,V,size,DNA,CDR3
TRBD1,TRBJ1-2,TRBV3-1/TRBV3-2,-,TGTGCCAGCAGCCTGTCAGGGGGCGTAGAATATGGCTACACCTTC,CASSLSGGVEYGYTF
-,TRBJ1-2,TRBV2,few,TGTGCCAGCAGTGGTGGGGGGAATGGCTACACCTTC,CASSGGGNGYTF
-,TRBJ2-1,TRBV12-3/TRBV12-4,-,TGTGCCAGCAGTTTTCGGGGCTACAATGAGCAGTTCTTC,CASSFRGYNEQFF
-,TRBJ2-7,TRBV18,-,TGTGCCAGCTCGGACACCAGCGGGCATGAGTACTTC,CASSDTSGHEYF
-,TRBJ2-6,TRBV5-6,once,TGTGCCAGCAGCCCTGGTGTCTCTGGGGCCAACGTCCTGACTTTC,CASSPGVSGANVLTF
-,TRBJ2-7,TRBV27,-,TGTGCCAGCAGTCTACGGGGTTCCTACGAGCAGTACTTC,CASSLRGSYEQYF
-,TRBJ1-6,TRBV7-4,-,TGTGCCAGCAGCTCTTGGCTTTGGAGTATAACCCTCCACTTT,CASSSWLWSITLHF
-,TRBJ1-1,TRBV19,-,TGTGCCAGTAGTATAGTGGGGCCCGGGGGCGAAGTTGAAGCTTTCTTT,CASSIVGPGGEVEAFF
-,TRBJ2-1,TRBV7-3,-,TGTGCCAGCAGCTTACAAGGTGGCACTCCCTACAATGAGCAGTTCTTC,CASSLQGGTPYNEQFF
-,TRBJ1-2,TRBV6-5,-,TGTGCCATTGAGATTGGGAGCAGCCGGGATGGCTACACCTTC,CAIEIGSSRDGYTF
TRBD1,TRBJ2-2,TRBV3-1/TRBV3-2,-,TGTGCCAGCAGCCATCAAGACAGGGGGCACACCGGGGAGCTGTTTTTT,CASSHQDRGHTGELFF
TRBD1,TRBJ2-7,TRBV30,-,TGTGCCTGGAGTGTACAGCTCGGGACAGGTCCCTACGAGCAGTACTTC,CAWSVQLGTGPYEQYF
TRBD1,TRBJ2-7,TRBV5-1,-,TGCGCCAGCAGCATCTTGACAGGGATCCCAAGTGAGCAGTACTTC,CASSILTGIPSEQYF
TRBD2,TRBJ2-7,TRBV9,-,TGTGCCAGCAGCGCCACGGGTAGCGGGGGGTTCTACGAGCAGTACTTC,CASSATGSGGFYEQYF
TRBD1,TRBJ2-2,TRBV6-5,-,TGTGCCAGCAGTTCGGGTAGGGGGCGAACCGGGGAGCTGTTTTTT,CASSSGRGRTGELFF
-,TRBJ1-5,TRBV18,-,TGTGCCAGCTCACCTCGAGCGAGGGCGGGGAGGGAACAGCCCCAGCATTTT,CASSPRARAGREQPQHF
TRBD2,TRBJ2-1,TRBV7-9,-,TGTGCCAGCAGCTCATCGGGACTAGCGGGGGGTTCCCATGAGCAGTTCTTC,CASSSSGLAGGSHEQFF
-,TRBJ1-1,TRBV4-2,-,TGTGCCAGCAGCCTATCACAGGGTTGGACTGAAGCTTTCTTT,CASSLSQGWTEAFF
TRBD1,TRBJ2-3,TRBV7-2,-,TGTGCCAGCAGTTGGACAGGGCGCACAGATACGCAGTATTTT,CASSWTGRTDTQYF
-,TRBJ2-2,TRBV7-2,-,TGTGCCAGCAGCCTAAGGGCTGGGGGGCGTTTAGGCGGGGAGCTGTTTTTT,CASSLRAGGRLGGELFF
TRBD1,TRBJ2-7,TRBV13,few,TGTGCCAGCAGCATCAACAGGGGAATGGACGAGCAGTACTTC,CASSINRGMDEQYF
TRBD1,TRBJ1-2,TRBV5-1,-,TGCGCCAGCAGCCCCCAGGGGGAGCTTAACTATGGCTACACCTTC,CASSPQGELNYGYTF
TRBD2,TRBJ2-3,TRBV9,-,TGTGCCAGCAAACCGGCGGGGGGACCCACAGATACGCAGTATTTT,CASKPAGGPTDTQYF
-,TRBJ2-7,TRBV30,-,TGTGCCTGGAGTAGAGGGGTAAGCCTCTACGAGCAGTACTTC,CAWSRGVSLYEQYF
-,TRBJ1-5,TRBV27,-,TGTGCCAGCAGTCTTCTGGGGGGACAGCCCCAGCATTTT,CASSLLGGQPQHF
-,TRBJ2-5,TRBV10-3,-,TGTGCCATCAGTGGGGGTGGGGAGACCCAGTACTTC,CAISGGGETQYF
-,TRBJ2-3,TRBV14,-,TGTGCCAGCAGCCAGCTCCTGGGCGATACGCAGTATTTT,CASSQLLGDTQYF
-,TRBJ2-1,TRBV2,-,TGTGCCAGCAGCCCGGATGAGCAGTTCTTC,CASSPDEQFF